The clone carrying this T cell receptor beta chain was recorded once. Its specificity is not known. The data derive from a study of shared clonotypes between healthy human individuals. Study-wide results and limits: Approximately 5.3% was the fraction of naive CD4 clonotypes found shared across a handful of donors. Memory subsets generally showed lower estimated richness than naive subsets. It was the non-shared clonotypes that had lower generation probabilities than clonotypes shared by all four donors.

This was a deep-level run. Method: immunoSEQ multiplex PCR; TCRdb's copy keeps in-frame clones and lacks some. This table holds 2 million to 3 million clones, approximately 93% found once. Germline assignment: CDR1 MNHEY and CDR2 SMNVEV (reference sequence). With V trimmed by 4 bases and J by 6 bases, 4 bases remained unmatched. The CDR3 has 14 residues. The chain couples TRBV27 to TRBJ2-1, with TRBD2 matching over 9 bases. The source of this sequence is a young man in good health. Some clones in this sample may be carry-over from other donors' samples. Material for sequencing was naive CD4+ T cells from PBMCs. Subset given: CD45RA+ positively selected. CDR3 protein: CASSSSGARNEQFF. The DNA of the CDR3 is TGTGCCAGCAGTTCTAGCGGGGCACGCAATGAGCAGTTCTTC.